The source of this TCR beta chain is a study of cytomegalovirus exposure and HLA in healthy donors. This clone came up once. The PCR used 60 Vbeta and 13 Jbeta primers. TCRdb's table, derived via immunoSEQ multiplex PCR, lists solely in-frame clones and lacks some. The table includes under 250,000 clones, over 65% detected once. The germline V gene has CDR1 MGHDK and CDR2 SYGVNS. Trimming took 8 bases from V and 5 from J; bases not matched to a gene: 10. The CDR3 is 14 amino acids. The TCR comes from a man between 18 and 29 years old in good health and CMV-seronegative. V is TRBV25-1 and J is TRBJ1-2; 8 bases align to TRBD1. The material sequenced was PBMCs. As DNA, the CDR3 is TGTGCCAGCGGTCCAACAGGGGGGGTTTATGGCTACACCTTC. Translating it yields CASGPTGGVYGYTF.